The 19 T cell receptor beta chains below all came from one sample that was sequenced in a study of blood T cells in healthy people across ages. A sample-barcoded 5' primer and a J-beta primer mix were used in a second PCR of about 6 to 11 cycles. TCRdb ran MiXCR on the 5' RACE reads and lists one entry per CDR3 protein. Of 1.2 million to 1.5 million distinct CDR3 sequences detected, approximately 40% appear once; the ten largest clones hold approximately 7.9%. The sequencing input was blood. These receptors were collected from a woman between 18 and 29 years old in good health.

CDR3 in DNA: TGCGCCAGCAGACCTACCCAAGGCAGCACAGATACGCAGTATTTT. Amino acid sequence: CASRPTQGSTDTQYF. This chain uses TRBV5-1 with TRBJ2-3; unclear D gene. This CDR3 contains 15 residues. Per germline, CDR1 SGHRS and CDR2 YFSETQ. V was clipped by 5 bases and J by 0 bases, with 13 bases between them. Drawing the rest from reference TRBV5-1 and TRBJ2-3, the complete variable domain is KAGVTQTPRYLIKTRGQQVTLSCSPISGHRSVSWYQQTPGQGLQFLFEYFSETQRNKGNFPGRFSGRQFSNSRSEMNVSTLELGDSALYLCASRPTQGSTDTQYFGPGTRLTVL.

The rearrangement joins TRBV7-9 to TRBJ1-2; 7 bases fit TRBD1. With 4 bases clipped from V and 8 bases from J, the junction kept 13 bases outside the gene matches. The CDR3 runs to 15 residues. The germline V gene has CDR1 SEHNR and CDR2 FQNEAQ (reference sequence). In nucleotides, the CDR3 is TGTGCCAGCAGCTCCCCGGGACAGAGTGGGGGCGGCTACACCTTC. This sequence encodes CASSSPGQSGGGYTF.

This clonotype was recorded a few times. The chain recombines TRBV6-1 with TRBJ2-7; 11 bases line up with TRBD2. The CDR3 contains 16 residues. Germline V gene lookup returns CDR1 MNHNS and CDR2 SASEGT. The V gene end was trimmed by 4 bases and the J gene end by 2 bases; junction bases not matched to a gene: 7. The CDR3 spells CASSVYPTSGAYEQYF. The CDR3 nucleotides are TGTGCCAGCAGTGTTTACCCGACTAGCGGGGCCTACGAGCAGTACTTC.

In this sample, this clonotype turned up a few times. The V call is TRBV7-6, the J call TRBJ2-3; 9 bases align to TRBD2. Germline assignment: CDR1 SGHVS and CDR2 FNYEAQ. Trimming cost V 0 bases and J 0 bases; bases outside gene matches: 1. The CDR3 extends over 16 amino acids. The CDR3 loop reads CASSLALAGSTDTQYF. In nucleotides, the CDR3 is TGTGCCAGCAGCTTAGCGCTAGCGGGGAGCACAGATACGCAGTATTTT.

The chain has TRBV9 and TRBJ2-2; 9 nucleotides match TRBD1. Germline V CDR1 and CDR2: SGDLS, YYNGEE. There are 16 residues in the CDR3. Germline trimming cut 4 bases from V and 6 bases from J; bases unmatched to any gene: 10. This chain's CDR3 is CASSPPGQGLPGELFF. The CDR3 DNA follows: TGTGCCAGCAGCCCACCGGGACAGGGCCTTCCCGGGGAGCTGTTTTTT.

Many counts were recorded for this clonotype. The DNA for the CDR3 is TGTGCCAGCAGATTTATGGGACAGGGCTCCTACAATGAGCAGTACTTC. Residues: CASRFMGQGSYNEQYF. The V gene is TRBV7-2, the J gene TRBJ2-1; 9 nucleotides align to TRBD1. With the DNA end fitting TRBJ2-7 better, the J assignment may be wrong. Germline values: CDR1 SGHTA, CDR2 FQGNSA. CDR3 length equals 16 residues.

This clonotype was recorded a few times. The chain recombines TRBV21-1 with TRBJ2-7; TRBD2 is taken as the D call from the table, unchecked against the DNA. TRBV21-1 corresponds to a pseudogene. The CDR3 loop spans 17 amino acids. DNA for the CDR3: TGTGCCAGCAGCCACCTGCGTTCGCGGGAGAGGTCCTACGAGCAGTACTTC. Protein: CASSHLRSRERSYEQYF.

The rearrangement joins TRBV20-1 to TRBJ2-3; D is uncertain. The ends were cut back, 6 bases at V and 6 bases at J, with 13 bases in the middle. This CDR3 is built from 12 residues. Germline CDR1 reads DFQATT; CDR2 reads SNEGSKA (reference sequence). CDR3 sequence: CSAHEKSDTQYF. CDR3 in DNA: TGCAGTGCCCACGAAAAATCCGATACGCAGTATTTT.

The chain carries TRBV7-2 and TRBJ2-3; possible D gene TRBD2, 7 bases. The germline V and J ends were trimmed by 6 bases and 5 bases, with 15 bases remaining between them. CDR1 SGHTA and CDR2 FQGNSA come from the germline V gene. This CDR3 contains 14 residues. The CDR3 region has the DNA TGTGCCAGCAGGAGGGGGGGCCCGGGAGATACGCAGTATTTT. Protein product: CASRRGGPGDTQYF.

This chain joins TRBV4-2 and TRBJ2-7; TRBD2 aligns across 8 bases. Germline V gives CDR1 LGHNA, CDR2 YNFKEQ. Trimming at V came to 4 bases and at J to 0 bases, leaving 11 bases not matched to a gene. This CDR3 contains 17 residues. For the CDR3, the DNA is TGTGCCAGCAGCCCACACTTAGCGGGGCGCAGCTCCTACGAGCAGTACTTC. Amino acid sequence: CASSPHLAGRSSYEQYF.

J is TRBJ2-3 and V is TRBV28, with D perhaps matching TRBD2 (6 bases). CDR3 length equals 13 residues. CDR1 MDHEN and CDR2 SYDVKM come from the germline V gene. The CDR3 bases are TGTGCGGCGGGGCGGGTTTCCACAGATACGCAGTATTTT. Encoded protein: CAAGRVSTDTQYF. The whole variable domain, remainder taken from reference TRBV28 and TRBJ2-3, is DVKVTQSSRYLVKRTGEKVFLECVQDMDHENMFWYRQDPGLGLRLIYFSYDVKMKEKGDIPEGYSVSREKKERFSLILESASTNQTSMYLCAAGRVSTDTQYFGPGTRLTVL.

This clonotype has just a few counts. This rearrangement joins TRBV20-1 to TRBJ1-2; unclear D gene. The CDR3 has 13 amino acids. Germline CDR1 is DFQATT and CDR2 is SNEGSKA (reference sequence). The V end was cut by 4 bases, the J end by 2 bases, with 11 bases between. CDR3 sequence: CSATAQENYGYTF. The CDR3 coding sequence is TGCAGTGCTACCGCACAAGAGAACTATGGCTACACCTTC.

The rearrangement joins TRBV6-5 to TRBJ2-7; 10 nucleotides line up with TRBD1. CDR1 is MNHEY and CDR2 is SVGAGI in the germline V gene. Germline trimming cut 4 bases from V and 2 bases from J; bases unmatched to any gene: 11. The CDR3 sequence is 17 residues long. DNA for the CDR3: TGTGCCAGCAGTTCTACCTTTTCCGGGACAGGGGCCTACGAGCAGTACTTC. Protein product: CASSSTFSGTGAYEQYF.

The table lists this clonotype with a count of one. The junction shows a germline mismatch at one end, possibly a read error. The chain combines TRBV6-1 with TRBJ1-1; D possibly corresponds to TRBD1 (6 bases). Germline lookup yields CDR1 MNHNS and CDR2 SASEGT. The CDR3 extends over 14 amino acids. CDR3 amino acids: CAGSEVTGLTEAFF. As DNA, the CDR3 is TGTGCCGGCAGTGAGGTAACAGGGCTCACTGAAGCTTTCTTT.

This clonotype was seen repeatedly, ten times or more. The chain couples TRBV4-1 to TRBJ2-1; D unresolved. The CDR3 has 13 amino acids. Germline lookup yields CDR1 MGHRA and CDR2 YSYEKL. The V end was cut by 2 bases, the J end by 8 bases, with 10 bases between. The CDR3 is CASSQLLGHEQFF. The CDR3 region has the DNA TGCGCCAGCAGCCAACTCTTAGGACATGAGCAGTTCTTC.

The sample holds many counts of this clonotype. The chain employs TRBV12-3 or TRBV12-4 and TRBJ1-1; perhaps TRBD1 as D (5 bases). CDR3 length equals 15 residues. V lost 6 bases to trimming and J lost 2 bases, with 16 bases between them. CDR3 protein: CASSLLQGTNTEAFF. The CDR3, as DNA: TGTGCCAGCAGCCTCCTCCAGGGCACTAACACTGAAGCTTTCTTT.

The gene calls are TRBV5-6 and TRBJ2-7; the D gene is possibly TRBD1 (6 bases). This CDR3 comprises 15 residues. The germline CDR1 and CDR2 sequences are SGHDT and YYEEEE. DNA of the CDR3: TGTGCTAGCTCCCCCCCAGGGGACCCACACTACGAGCAGTACTTC. This translates into CASSPPGDPHYEQYF.

This clonotype has more than one count but fewer than ten. The chain recombines TRBV5-1 with TRBJ2-3, with D maybe TRBD1 (7 bases). V shed 0 bases and J shed 1 base, with 12 bases lying between them. There are 16 residues in the CDR3. Germline CDR1 and CDR2: SGHRS and YFSETQ. Here the CDR3 DNA reads TGCGCCAGCAGCTTGGAGGGGGCGGGACGCACAGATACGCAGTATTTT. This translates into CASSLEGAGRTDTQYF.

This clonotype has only a few counts. This CDR3 is CASSFGRGAREQFF. The CDR3 DNA reads as TGTGCCAGCAGTTTCGGCAGGGGGGCGCGTGAGCAGTTCTTC. The chain links TRBV27 to TRBJ2-1; TRBD1 might be the D (7 bases). CDR1 and CDR2 (germline): MNHEY, SMNVEV (reference sequence). Trimming cost V 3 bases and J 9 bases, with 15 bases left between them. This CDR3 contains 14 residues.